This T cell receptor (beta chain) is drawn from a study of T cell changes during pregnancy in multiple sclerosis. The CDR3 runs 12 residues. Trimming left V 7 bases short and J 4 bases short, with 10 bases between. This clone was counted once. Method: immunoSEQ multiplex PCR; TCRdb's copy keeps in-frame clones and lacks some. The sample records 45,000 to 55,000 clones, about 91% being singletons. The sequenced sample was peripheral blood, obtained after pregnancy. This clonotype originated in a female donor with multiple sclerosis, enrolled in a pregnancy study. V usage is TRBV23-1 and J usage is TRBJ1-1; D gene unclear. TRBV23-1 is an ORF, and what it does is uncertain. The CDR3 here is CASTRRSTEAFF. For the CDR3, the DNA is TGCGCCAGCACTCGGAGGTCCACTGAAGCTTTCTTT.